This TCR beta chain was captured in a study of T cell changes during pregnancy in multiple sclerosis. From germline, CDR1 is SGHTA and CDR2 FQGNSA. This CDR3 region has 15 residues. With V trimmed by 4 bases and J by 4 bases, 8 bases remained unmatched. TCRdb's copy holds only in-frame clones and misses some; the assay was immunoSEQ multiplex PCR. The data show about 40,000 clones, about 93% seen once. This chain uses TRBV7-2 with TRBJ2-7; the match to TRBD1 covers 9 bases. Material: CD4+ T cells from peripheral blood mononuclear cells, obtained in the third trimester of pregnancy. The source is a female donor with multiple sclerosis, enrolled in a pregnancy study. The CDR3 DNA reads as TGTGCCAGCAGCTCACGGGGACAGGGACCTTACGAGCAGTACTTC. Its protein is CASSSRGQGPYEQYF. Looking up the rest from reference TRBV7-2 and TRBJ2-7 gives the full variable domain: GAGVSQSPSNKVTEKGKDVELRCDPISGHTALYWYRQSLGQGLEFLIYFQGNSAPDKSGLPSDRFSAERTGGSVSTLTIQRTQQEDSAVYLCASSSRGQGPYEQYFGPGTRLTVT.